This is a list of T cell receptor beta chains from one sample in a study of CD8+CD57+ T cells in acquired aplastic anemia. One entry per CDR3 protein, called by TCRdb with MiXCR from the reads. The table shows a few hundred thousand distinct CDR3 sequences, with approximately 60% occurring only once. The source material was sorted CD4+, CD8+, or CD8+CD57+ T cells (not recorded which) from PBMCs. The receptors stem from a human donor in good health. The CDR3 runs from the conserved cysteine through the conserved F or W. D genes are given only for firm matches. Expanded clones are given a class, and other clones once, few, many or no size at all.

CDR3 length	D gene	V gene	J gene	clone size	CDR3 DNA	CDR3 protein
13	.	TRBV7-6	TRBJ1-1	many	TGTGCCAGCAGCCCCCTGATTGGGTCTGAAGCTTTCTTT	CASSPLIGSEAFF
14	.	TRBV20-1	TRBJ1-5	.	TGCAGTGCTAGGAAGAGTTCCCAAAATCAGCCCCAGCATTTT	CSARKSSQNQPQHF
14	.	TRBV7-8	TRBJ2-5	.	TGTGCCAGCAGCCAAGAAGGCCTAGATCGCGCCCAGTACTTC	CASSQEGLDRAQYF
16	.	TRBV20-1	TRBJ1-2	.	TGCAGTGCTAGGTCTACACTATCCAAGGACAACGGTGGGAACACCTTC	CSARSTLSKDNGGNTF
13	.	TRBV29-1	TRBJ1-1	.	TGCAGCGTTCACCAGGCTCAGAACACTGAAGCTTTCTTT	CSVHQAQNTEAFF
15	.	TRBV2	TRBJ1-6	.	TGTGCCAGCAGTGAAGAAGGGTTTACAAGATCACCCCTCCACTTT	CASSEEGFTRSPLHF
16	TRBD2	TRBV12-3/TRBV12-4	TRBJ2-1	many	TGTGCCAGCAGTACCCCTAGGGCGGGAGACAACAATGAGCAGTTCTTC	CASSTPRAGDNNEQFF
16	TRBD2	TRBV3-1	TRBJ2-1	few	TGTGCCAGCAGCCAAGGAGGCGGGACTAGCGGCGATGAGCAGTTCTTC	CASSQGGGTSGDEQFF
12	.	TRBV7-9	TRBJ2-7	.	TGTACCAGCAGCTTAGCGACCTACGAGCAGTACTTC	CTSSLATYEQYF
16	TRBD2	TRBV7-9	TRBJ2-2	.	TGTGCCAGCAGCTTCTTAGCGGGGGCTAACACCGGGGAGCTGTTTTTT	CASSFLAGANTGELFF
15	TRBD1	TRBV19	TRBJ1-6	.	TGTGCCAGTAGCCAGGGACAGCTAATTAATTCACCCCTCCACTTT	CASSQGQLINSPLHF
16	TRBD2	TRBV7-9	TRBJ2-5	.	TGTGCCAGCAGCTTAGAGACAGGACTAGCGTTTGAGACCCAGTACTTC	CASSLETGLAFETQYF
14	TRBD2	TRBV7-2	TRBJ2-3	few	TGTGCCAGCAGCTCTAGCGGGAGTTCCTCTACGCAGTATTTT	CASSSSGSSSTQYF
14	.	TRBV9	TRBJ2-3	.	TGTGCCAGCAGCGTGTATACCTCCACAGATACGCAGTATTTT	CASSVYTSTDTQYF
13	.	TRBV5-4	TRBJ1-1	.	TGTGCCAGCAGCTTGGAGGGAAACAATGAAGCTTTCTTT	CASSLEGNNEAFF
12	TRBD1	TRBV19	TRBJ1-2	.	TGTGCCAGTACCTCAGGGGGCCGGGGCTACACCTTC	CASTSGGRGYTF
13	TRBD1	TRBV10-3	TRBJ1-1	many	TGTGCCATCAGGGGACAGGGGGCCTCTGAAGCTTTCTTT	CAIRGQGASEAFF
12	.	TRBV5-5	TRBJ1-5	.	TGTGCCAGCAGCTTGGTAGAGCAGCCCCAGCATTTT	CASSLVEQPQHF
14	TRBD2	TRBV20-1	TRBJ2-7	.	TGCAGTGCTCCTGGACTAGTGGGGTCCTACGAGCAGTACTTC	CSAPGLVGSYEQYF
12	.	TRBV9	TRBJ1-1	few	TGTGCCAGCAGCCCTGAAGACACTGAAGCTTTCTTT	CASSPEDTEAFF
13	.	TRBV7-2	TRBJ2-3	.	TGTGCCAGCAGCCCGAGGATCACAGATACGCAGTATTTT	CASSPRITDTQYF
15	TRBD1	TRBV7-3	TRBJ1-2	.	TGTGCCAGCAGCTTTTCCCCACAGGGGGCGAATGGCTACACCTTC	CASSFSPQGANGYTF
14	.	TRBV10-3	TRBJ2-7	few	TGTGCCATCTCGGCTAGCGAGAGCTCCTACGAGCAGTACTTC	CAISASESSYEQYF
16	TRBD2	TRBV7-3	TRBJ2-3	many	TGTGCCAGCAGCCTATCGGGACTAGCGGCCACAGATACGCAGTATTTT	CASSLSGLAATDTQYF
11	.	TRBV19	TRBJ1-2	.	TGTGCCAGTAGGAATACAGATGGCTACACCTTC	CASRNTDGYTF
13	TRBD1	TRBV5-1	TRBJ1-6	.	TGTGCCTGGAGTCCAACAGGGGGATCACCCCTCCACTTT	CAWSPTGGSPLHF
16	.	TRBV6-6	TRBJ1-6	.	TGTGCCAGCAGAGCCACAGGGACCGGGGATAATTCACCCCTCCACTTT	CASRATGTGDNSPLHF
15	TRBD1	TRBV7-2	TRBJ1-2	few	TGTGCCAGCAGCCCTGGGACAGTTAAGTTCTATGGCTACACCTTC	CASSPGTVKFYGYTF
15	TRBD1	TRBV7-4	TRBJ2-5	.	TGTGCCAGCAGTTCTTATTGGGACAGCGAAGAGACCCAGTACTTC	CASSSYWDSEETQYF
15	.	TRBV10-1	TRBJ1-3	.	TGCGCCAGCAGTGATCTTGGGCTCTCTGGAAACACCATATATTTT	CASSDLGLSGNTIYF
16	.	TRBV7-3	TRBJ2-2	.	TGTGCCAGCAGCTTAAACGGGGGATCGAACACCGGGGAGCTGTTTTTT	CASSLNGGSNTGELFF
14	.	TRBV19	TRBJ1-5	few	TGTGCCAGTAACAGGGCACTTAGCAATCAGCCCCAGCATTTT	CASNRALSNQPQHF
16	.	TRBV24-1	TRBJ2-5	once	TGTGCCACCAGTGATGTAGCTAGCGCCAGGGGGGAGACCCAGTACTTC	CATSDVASARGETQYF
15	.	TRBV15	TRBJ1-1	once	TGTGCCACCAGCAGAGACCAAGGGACGAACACTGAAGCTCTCTTT	CATSRDQGTNTEALF
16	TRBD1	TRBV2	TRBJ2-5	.	TGTGCCAGCAGTGAAATGGGACAGCTGGGCCAAGAGACCCAGTACTTC	CASSEMGQLGQETQYF
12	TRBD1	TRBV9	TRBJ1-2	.	TGTGCCAGCAGCGGGCAGGGGGCTGGCTACACCTTC	CASSGQGAGYTF
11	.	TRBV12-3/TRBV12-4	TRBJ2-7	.	TGTGCCAGCAGTTCCTTCTACGAGCAGTACTTC	CASSSFYEQYF
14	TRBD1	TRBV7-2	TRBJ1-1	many	TGTGCCAGCAGCTTAGCCGGGACAGAGACTGAAGCTTTCTTT	CASSLAGTETEAFF
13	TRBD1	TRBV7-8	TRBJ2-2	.	TGTGCCAGCAGCTTGGACAGGGCCGGGGAGCTGTTTTTT	CASSLDRAGELFF
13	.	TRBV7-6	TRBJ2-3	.	TGTGCCAGCAGCTTTTCTCGCACAGATACGCAGTATTTT	CASSFSRTDTQYF
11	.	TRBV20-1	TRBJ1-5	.	TGCAGTGCTAGACAACAGGGGCCCCAGCATTTT	CSARQQGPQHF
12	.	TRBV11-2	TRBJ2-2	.	TGTGCCAGCTGGGGGGACACCGGGGAGCTATTTTTT	CASWGDTGELFF
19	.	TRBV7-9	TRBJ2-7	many	TGTGCCAGCAGCCCCCAGACAGGTTTCTCCTCAACAGGTTTCTACGAGCAGTACTTC	CASSPQTGFSSTGFYEQYF
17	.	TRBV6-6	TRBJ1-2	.	TGTGCCAGCGGTTACCTTACCCTGGAAGCCGATAACTATGGCTACACCTTC	CASGYLTLEADNYGYTF